This T cell receptor beta chain was profiled in a study of Graves' ophthalmopathy and Graves' hyperthyroidism. For repertoire sequencing, the TCR beta CDR3 regions were amplified from RNA transcripts. Second-round multiplex PCR came after a first-round RT-PCR that employed HTBI primers. TCRdb re-derived calls from the multiplex PCR reads in MiXCR, one entry per CDR3 protein. This table holds 620,000 or so distinct CDR3 sequences, 22% found once. The sequencing sample was made of peripheral blood. The TCR was taken from a woman younger than 35 with stable Graves' hyperthyroidism. Some clones in this sample may be carry-over from other donors' samples.

The CDR3 coding sequence is TGTGCCAGCAGTGGGTTGCGGGCAGCCCCTGACCTTTCTGGAAACACCATATATTTT. This codes for CASSGLRAAPDLSGNTIYF. The chain combines TRBV11-1 with TRBJ1-3; D call uncertain. The germline CDR1 and CDR2 sequences are SGHAT and FQDESV (reference sequence). This CDR3 spans 19 amino acids. V was shortened by 6 bases and J by 1 base, with 25 bases between the two germline ends. Complete variable domain (other parts from reference TRBV11-1 and TRBJ1-3): EAEVAQSPRYKITEKSQAVAFWCDPISGHATLYWYRQILGQGPELLVQFQDESVVDDSQLPKDRFSAERLKGVDSTLKIQPAELGDSAMYLCASSGLRAAPDLSGNTIYFGEGSWLTVV.